These 26 T cell receptor beta chains originate from one sample sequenced in a study of blood T cell repertoires in COVID-19 (dated by TCRdb to 2018 to 2020). Receptor libraries were prepared by the immunoSEQ multiplex PCR assay. TCRdb carries this immuneACCESS record with in-frame sequences only. Its versions omit some clonotypes, under half of them owing to an unresolved V gene in the studies checked, with the rest unexplained. This sample has 150,000 or so clones in its table, and approximately 91% of those were observed once. Jointly, the top ten make up 2% to 3% of the sample. The sequencing sample was made of peripheral blood. Source of these receptors: a man in his late teens or twenties with acute or convalescent COVID-19.

The gene calls are TRBV6-1 and TRBJ2-2, with 10 bases that match TRBD1. J was trimmed by 7 bases and V by 2 bases; bases with no gene match: 7. Germline V gene data show CDR1 as MNHNS and CDR2 as SASEGT. The CDR3 length is 16 residues. CDR3 DNA sequence: TGTGCCAGCAGTGAATGGGGGACAGGGGCCGGCGGGGAGCTGTTTTTT. This sequence encodes CASSEWGTGAGGELFF.

This chain joins TRBV6-5 and TRBJ1-3; no reliable D call. V lost 7 bases, J lost 0 bases, and 10 bases lay in between. CDR1 and CDR2 (germline): MNHEY, SVGAGI. The CDR3 is made up of 14 amino acids. The CDR3 sequence is CASKFYSSGNTIYF. The DNA for the CDR3 is TGTGCCAGCAAATTCTACAGCTCTGGAAACACCATATATTTT.

V gene TRBV6-5 combines with J gene TRBJ1-3; D remains ambiguous. The germline gives CDR1 MNHEY, CDR2 SVGAGI. The CDR3 is made up of 10 amino acids. Trimming shortened V by 8 bases and J by 5 bases, and 4 bases separated the two germline ends. CDR3 coding DNA: TGTGCCAGCGGGCGAAACACCATATATTTT. It translates to CASGRNTIYF.

This clone came up once. The gene calls are TRBV11-3 and TRBJ2-7, with 10 nucleotides matching TRBD1. J was trimmed by 5 bases and V by 5 bases; bases with no gene match: 6. The CDR3 runs to 14 residues. Germline CDR1 reads SGHNT; CDR2 reads YENEEA. CDR3 region: CASSPGTGDDEQYF. DNA of the CDR3: TGTGCCAGCAGCCCCGGGACAGGGGATGACGAGCAGTACTTC.

This clone was observed once. The chain links TRBV11-2 to TRBJ2-7, with D tentatively TRBD1 (6 bases). V lost 3 bases and J lost 3, with 9 bases in between. Looked up from germline, CDR1 is SGHAT and CDR2 is FQNNGV. The CDR3 consists of 13 residues. The CDR3 nucleotides are TGTGCCAGCAGCTTTGGACAGCTCTACGAGCAGTACTTC. This codes for CASSFGQLYEQYF.

In this sample, this clone turned up once. The rearrangement links TRBV5-1 to TRBJ1-1; 9 bases map to TRBD1. There are 15 residues in the CDR3. The germline gives CDR1 SGHRS, CDR2 YFSETQ. The J segment lost 0 bases and the V segment lost 4 bases, leaving 4 bases of the junction unmatched. Here the CDR3 reads CASSNTGGLNTEAFF. The CDR3 nucleotides read TGCGCCAGCAGCAACACAGGGGGCCTGAACACTGAAGCTTTCTTT.

In this sample, this clone turned up once. The chain is built from TRBV11-2 and TRBJ1-5; D not resolved. The CDR3 has 14 residues. V was pared by 2 bases and J by 1 base, with 6 bases between. The germline CDR1 and CDR2 sequences are SGHAT and FQNNGV. CDR3 coding DNA: TGTGCCAGCAGCTTAAGCGCCAGCAATCAGCCCCAGCATTTT. It encodes CASSLSASNQPQHF.

The chain couples TRBV7-9 to TRBJ1-5; maybe TRBD1 (6 bases). Germline V gene sequence: CDR1 SEHNR, CDR2 FQNEAQ (reference sequence). V gave up 5 bases and J gave up 2 bases, with 10 bases separating them. The CDR3 contains 14 residues. The CDR3 coding sequence is TGTGCCAGCAGCCCCAGGGGTGGCAATCAGCCCCAGCATTTT. It encodes CASSPRGGNQPQHF. The full variable domain, rest sourced from reference TRBV7-9 and TRBJ1-5, is DTGVSQNPRHKITKRGQNVTFRCDPISEHNRLYWYRQTLGQGPEFLTYFQNEAQLEKSRLLSDRFSAERPKGSFSTLEIQRTEQGDSAMYLCASSPRGGNQPQHFGDGTRLSIL.

This clone was found once. The chain has TRBV5-6 and TRBJ2-7; tentatively, D is TRBD1 (5 bases). CDR3 length: 16 amino acids. The V end lost 4 bases, the J end lost 0 bases, and 17 bases lay between the germline ends. CDR1 and CDR2 (germline): SGHDT, YYEEEE. In DNA, the CDR3 is TGTGCCAGCAGCCTCCAGGGTTCGGGTCCCTCCTACGAGCAGTACTTC. This codes for CASSLQGSGPSYEQYF. Filled out from reference TRBV5-6 and TRBJ2-7, the complete variable domain reads DAGVTQSPTHLIKTRGQQVTLRCSPKSGHDTVSWYQQALGQGPQFIFQYYEEEERQRGNFPDRFSGHQFPNYSSELNVNALLLGDSALYLCASSLQGSGPSYEQYFGPGTRLTVT.

This chain links TRBV6-1 with TRBJ2-3; 8 bases fit TRBD2. This CDR3 is 18 amino acids long. Germline trimming cut 2 bases from V and 5 bases from J; bases unmatched to any gene: 15. Germline lookup yields CDR1 MNHNS and CDR2 SASEGT. The CDR3 coding sequence is TGTGCCAGCAGTGAATCAGGGGTGCGGGGGGCCTATGGAGATACGCAGTATTTT. Translated, it gives CASSESGVRGAYGDTQYF.

The chain combines TRBV3-1 (or the pseudogene TRBV3-2) with TRBJ1-3; 9 bases match TRBD1. This CDR3 spans 17 amino acids. The junction had 6 bases not matched to a gene; V was cut back by 0 bases and J by 3 bases. Germline V gene data show CDR1 as LGHDT and CDR2 as YNNKEL (reference sequence). As DNA, the CDR3 is TGTGCCAGCAGCCAAGAGGCTGGACAGGGGTATGGAAACACCATATATTTT. Its protein is CASSQEAGQGYGNTIYF.

This clone was counted a single time. J is TRBJ1-5 and V is TRBV15, with 10 positions matching TRBD1. This CDR3 is built from 15 residues. After removal of 1 base from V and 8 bases from J, the junction contained 5 bases not matched to a gene. The germline V gene encodes CDR1 LNHNV and CDR2 YYDKDF (reference sequence). The CDR3 DNA reads as TGTGCCACCAGCAGAGGGGGGGACAGGGGTGAGCCCCAGCATTTT. This translates into CATSRGGDRGEPQHF.

V gene TRBV7-9 combines with J gene TRBJ2-6; D remains unclear. CDR1 is SEHNR and CDR2 is FQNEAQ in the germline V gene (reference sequence). This CDR3 contains 15 residues. Trimming took 4 bases from V and 1 from J, leaving 8 bases between them. The CDR3 DNA follows: TGTGCCAGCAGCTCCCTTCTGTCTGGGGCCAACGTCCTGACTTTC. Translating gives CASSSLLSGANVLTF.

V usage is TRBV21-1 and J usage is TRBJ2-3; the table's D call, TRBD2, was not checked against the DNA. TRBV21-1 is recorded as a pseudogene. This CDR3 is 20 amino acids long. Here the CDR3 DNA reads TGTGCCAGCAGCAAGTTTTCGGGACTAAAATGTCAGTCTAGCACAGATACGCAGTATTTT. This translates into CASSKFSGLKCQSSTDTQYF.

The sample holds a few counts of this clone. The chain employs TRBV12-5 and TRBJ1-1, with D possibly matching TRBD1 (6 bases). CDR3 length equals 13 residues. Germline CDR1 reads LGHNT; CDR2 reads FRNRAP. V was trimmed by 1 base and J by 7 bases, leaving 10 bases between them. CDR3 nucleotide sequence: TGTGCTAGTGGTTTGGGGAACAGGGTTGAAGCTTTCTTT. Translated, it gives CASGLGNRVEAFF.

The chain employs TRBV7-2 and TRBJ2-3, with 7 bases lining up with TRBD1. This CDR3 region has 13 residues. Trimming took 6 bases from V and 3 from J; bases not matched to a gene: 3. Germline CDR1 reads SGHTA; CDR2 reads FQGNSA. The chain's CDR3 is CASRRQGTDTQYF. The CDR3 DNA follows: TGTGCCAGCAGGAGACAGGGTACAGATACGCAGTATTTT.

The chain joins TRBV6-5 to TRBJ1-3, with TRBD1 as a possible D gene (6 bases). Germline CDR1 reads MNHEY; CDR2 reads SVGAGI. V was trimmed by 6 bases and J by 4 bases, leaving 13 bases between them. The CDR3 extends over 14 amino acids. DNA for the CDR3: TGTGCCAGCAGAAGCCAGGGGTGGGGAAACACCATATATTTT. It translates to CASRSQGWGNTIYF.

This clone occurred once. The chain has TRBV11-2 and TRBJ1-4, with D unresolved. The CDR3 consists of 14 residues. With 1 base removed from V and 1 base from J, the gap between germline ends came to 4 bases. Germline V gene lookup returns CDR1 SGHAT and CDR2 FQNNGV. The CDR3 sequence: CASSLGRTNEKLFF. The CDR3 DNA sequence: TGTGCCAGCAGCTTAGGCAGAACTAATGAAAAACTGTTTTTT.

The rearrangement uses TRBV4-1 and TRBJ2-2; D not certain. The CDR3 has 16 amino acids. CDR1 and CDR2 (germline): MGHRA, YSYEKL. V was cut by 1 base and J by 0 bases, with 9 bases left in between. CDR3 nucleotides: TGCGCCAGCAGCCAAGTCGCCGCAGCGAACACCGGGGAGCTGTTTTTT. Protein sequence: CASSQVAAANTGELFF.

The CDR3 region is CASSPGTGDLKNIQYF. The CDR3 region has the DNA TGTGCCAGCAGCCCGGGGACAGGGGACCTCAAAAACATTCAGTACTTC. The chain uses TRBV11-3 and TRBJ2-4; the match to TRBD1 covers 10 bases. Germline lookup yields CDR1 SGHNT and CDR2 YENEEA. This CDR3 has 16 amino acids. V gave up 5 bases and J gave up 3 bases; unmatched junction bases: 7.

The chain combines TRBV5-1 with TRBJ1-1, with D tentatively TRBD1 (6 bases). Germline V gene sequence: CDR1 SGHRS, CDR2 YFSETQ. This CDR3 is 14 amino acids long. V lost 4 bases and J 2 bases, leaving 12 bases between the germline ends. Here the CDR3 DNA reads TGCGCCAGCAGCCCTAGGGGGGGCAACACTGAAGCTTTCTTT. Its translation is CASSPRGGNTEAFF.

The genes are TRBV19 and TRBJ2-7, with 7 bases that match TRBD2. CDR3 length equals 14 residues. The V gene end was trimmed by 4 bases and the J gene end by 4 bases; junction bases not matched to a gene: 7. The germline gives CDR1 LNHDA, CDR2 SQIVND (reference sequence). This CDR3 is CASSREGGVYEQYF. CDR3 DNA: TGTGCCAGTAGTAGGGAGGGAGGAGTATACGAGCAGTACTTC.

The gene calls are TRBV27 and TRBJ1-2; 8 positions match TRBD1. CDR1 is MNHEY, CDR2 SMNVEV, per germline (reference sequence). The length of the CDR3 is 14 residues. V lost 5 bases to trimming and J lost 2 bases; unmatched junction nucleotides: 4. CDR3 in amino acids: CASSGQGVNYGYTF. CDR3 nucleotides: TGTGCCAGCAGTGGACAGGGCGTCAACTATGGCTACACCTTC.

The gene calls are TRBV12-3 or TRBV12-4 and TRBJ1-2; D perhaps matches TRBD1 (5 bases). The germline V and J ends were trimmed by 7 bases and 3 bases, with 12 bases remaining between them. CDR3 length: 13 amino acids. The CDR3 nucleotides read TGTGCCAGCAAGAAGGGGTCAGACTATGGCTACACCTTC. Amino acids: CASKKGSDYGYTF.

For the CDR3, the DNA is TGTGCCAGCAGTTACCTAAACGCTCGGGGGTACAATGAGCAGTTCTTC. Translation: CASSYLNARGYNEQFF. This sequence joins TRBV6-5 and TRBJ2-1, with D maybe TRBD2 (6 bases). Looked up from germline, CDR1 is MNHEY and CDR2 is SVGAGI. V lost 2 bases to trimming and J lost 4 bases, with 15 bases between them. This CDR3 region has 16 residues.

The V gene is TRBV15, the J gene TRBJ2-1; 7 bases are shared with TRBD1. Germline CDR1 and CDR2: LNHNV and YYDKDF (reference sequence). The ends lost 9 bases at V and 4 bases at J; junction bases unmatched: 3. The CDR3 covers 12 residues. The DNA of the CDR3 is TGTGCCACTCTGGGACAGTACAATGAGCAGTTCTTC. Protein: CATLGQYNEQFF.